This T cell receptor (beta chain) appears in the sequencing data of a study of T-cell reconstitution after alpha-beta-depleted transplantation in children. The CDR3 runs 14 residues. V was trimmed by 0 bases and J by 6 bases, leaving 12 bases between them. Germline assignment: CDR1 SNHLY and CDR2 FYNNEI. In its sample, this clonotype was seen many times. The library targeted TCRbeta and was prepared with unique molecular identifiers. TCRdb re-derived calls from the PCR reads in MiXCR, one entry per CDR3 protein. The sample lists around 380,000 distinct CDR3 sequences, approximately 11% occurring once.

The chain combines TRBV2 with TRBJ2-7, with D perhaps TRBD1 or TRBD2 (6 bases each). The receptor's source is a human donor who donated a stem cell graft to a child with acute myeloid leukemia. The material sequenced was PBMCs from the stem cell graft donor, taken from the stem cell graft. This CDR3 is CASSEARGRPEQYV. CDR3 sequence (DNA): TGTGCCAGCAGTGAAGCACGGGGGCGCCCCGAGCAGTACGTC.